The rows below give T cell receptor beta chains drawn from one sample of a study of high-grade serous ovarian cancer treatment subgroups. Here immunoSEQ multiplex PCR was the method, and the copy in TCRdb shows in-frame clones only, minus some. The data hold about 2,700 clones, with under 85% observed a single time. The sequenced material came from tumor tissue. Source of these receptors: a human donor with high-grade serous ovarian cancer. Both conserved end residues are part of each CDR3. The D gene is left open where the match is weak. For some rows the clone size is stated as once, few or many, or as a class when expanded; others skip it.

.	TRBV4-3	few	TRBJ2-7	TGCGCCAGCAGCCAGGGCGGGGGCCTTCTCGACGAGCAGTACTTC	CASSQGGGLLDEQYF
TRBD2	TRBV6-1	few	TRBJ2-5	TGTGCCAGCAGTGAAGCCACAGCGGGAGCGGGGGAGACCCAGTACTTC	CASSEATAGAGETQYF
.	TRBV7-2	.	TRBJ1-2	TGTGCCAGCAGCTTAGGAACCGTTGCGAACTATGGCTACACCTTC	CASSLGTVANYGYTF
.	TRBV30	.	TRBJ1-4	TGTGCCTGGAGTGTATCTAATGAAAAACTGTTTTTT	CAWSVSNEKLFF
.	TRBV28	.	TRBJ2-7	TGTGCCAGCAGTTTATCTGGGATCCCCCCTCTCGAGCAGTACTTC	CASSLSGIPPLEQYF
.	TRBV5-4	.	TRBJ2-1	TGTGCCAGCAGCCGTGCCGGCCAGGGGTCCTACAATGAGCAGTTCTTC	CASSRAGQGSYNEQFF
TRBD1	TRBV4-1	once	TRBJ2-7	TGCGCCAGCAGCCAAGGGGGGACAGCTACCTACGAGCAGTACTTC	CASSQGGTATYEQYF
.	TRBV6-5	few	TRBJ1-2	TGTGCCAGCAGTTACTCGCCTGGCCTTAACTATGGCTACACCTTC	CASSYSPGLNYGYTF
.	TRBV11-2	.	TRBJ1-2	TGTGCCAGCAGCTTAAAAGACGATTCGGATGGCTACACCTTC	CASSLKDDSDGYTF
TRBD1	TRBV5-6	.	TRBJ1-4	TGTGCCAGCAGCCTACAGGGGGCGAGGGAAAAACTGTTTTTT	CASSLQGAREKLFF
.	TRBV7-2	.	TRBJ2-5	TGTGCCAGCAGCGCAGAACCGGGACGGCAAGAGACCCAGTACTTC	CASSAEPGRQETQYF
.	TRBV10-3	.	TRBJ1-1	TGTGCCATCAGTGAGTCCGGGAACACTGAAGCTTTCTTT	CAISESGNTEAFF
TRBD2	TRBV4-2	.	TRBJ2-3	TGTGCCAGTGGGAGGGCAGGGGATACGCAGTATTTT	CASGRAGDTQYF
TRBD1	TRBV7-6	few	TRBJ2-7	TGTGCCAGCAGCTACGGGACAGGCGACGAGCAGTACTTC	CASSYGTGDEQYF
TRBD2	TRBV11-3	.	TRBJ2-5	TGTGCCAGCAGCTTAGGCGGGGGGCGTCAAGAGACCCAGTACTTC	CASSLGGGRQETQYF
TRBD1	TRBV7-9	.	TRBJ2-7	TGTGCCAGCAGCTGGGGACAGGGGAATTCCTACGAGCAGTACTTC	CASSWGQGNSYEQYF
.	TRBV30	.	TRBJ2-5	TGTGCCTGTTCAGCGGAGACGTACCAAGAGACCCAGTACTTC	CACSAETYQETQYF
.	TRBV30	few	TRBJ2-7	TGTGCCTGGAGTGCAGGGGACTACGAGCAGTACTTC	CAWSAGDYEQYF
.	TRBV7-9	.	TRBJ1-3	TGTGCCAGCAGCCCCGACCTGACCTACTCTGGAAACACCATATATTTT	CASSPDLTYSGNTIYF
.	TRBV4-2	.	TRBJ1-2	TGTGCCAGCAGCTCGCTTACATTGGACTATGGCTACACCTTC	CASSSLTLDYGYTF
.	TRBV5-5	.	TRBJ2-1	TGTGCCAGCAGCTTTGACTCTCAGAACTACAATGAGCAGTTCTTC	CASSFDSQNYNEQFF
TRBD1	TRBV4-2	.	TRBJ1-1	TGTGCCAGCAGCCAAGGGGGGAGGACAGGGGGCGTTGGCACTGAAGCTTTCTTT	CASSQGGRTGGVGTEAFF
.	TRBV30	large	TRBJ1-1	TGTGCCTGGAGTAGGTGGCTCGGCACTGAAGCTTTCTTT	CAWSRWLGTEAFF